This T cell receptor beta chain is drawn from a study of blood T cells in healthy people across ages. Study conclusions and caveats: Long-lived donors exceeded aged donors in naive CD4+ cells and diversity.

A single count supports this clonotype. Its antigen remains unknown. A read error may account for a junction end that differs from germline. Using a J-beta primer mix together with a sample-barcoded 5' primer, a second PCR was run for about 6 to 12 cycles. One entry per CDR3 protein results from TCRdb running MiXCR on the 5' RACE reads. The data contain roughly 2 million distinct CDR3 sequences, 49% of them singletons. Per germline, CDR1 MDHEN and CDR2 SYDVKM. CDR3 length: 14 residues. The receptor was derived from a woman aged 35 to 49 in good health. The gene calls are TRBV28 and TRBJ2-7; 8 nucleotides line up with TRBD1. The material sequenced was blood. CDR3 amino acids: CVSSSATGDYEQYF. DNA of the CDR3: TGTGTCAGCAGTTCTGCGACAGGGGACTACGAGCAGTACTTC.